These 8 T cell receptor beta chains were sequenced from one sample in a study of T cells after posttransplantation cyclophosphamide. Cyclophosphamide on days +3 and +4 followed busulfan-fludarabine conditioning and a marrow graft. Here immunoSEQ multiplex PCR was the method, and the copy in TCRdb shows in-frame clones only, minus some. Of around 6,000 clones in the sample, approximately 84% were seen once. The sample consisted of CD8+ T cells sorted from PBMCs, taken 1404 days after allogeneic stem cell transplant with posttransplant cyclophosphamide. The receptors stem from a female patient in her fifties who received an allogeneic stem cell transplant from a related donor, was CMV-positive, and had no GVHD. Among the T cells, some may be from the graft donor.

The chain has TRBV2 and TRBJ2-2; tentatively, D is TRBD2 (7 bases). Looked up from germline, CDR1 is SNHLY and CDR2 is FYNNEI. The V gene lost 7 bases and the J gene lost 4 bases, with 19 bases spanning the gap. The CDR3 totals 16 residues. This CDR3 is CASINREGVFTGELFF. The CDR3 DNA follows: TGTGCCAGCATTAACAGGGAGGGAGTATTCACCGGGGAGCTGTTTTTT.

The J gene is TRBJ2-1, the V gene TRBV29-1; 7 nucleotides agree with TRBD1. The J segment lost 3 bases and the V segment lost 3 bases, leaving 8 bases of the junction unmatched. The CDR3 covers 15 residues. Per the germline V gene, CDR1 is SQVTM and CDR2 is ANQGSEA. As DNA, the CDR3 is TGCAGCGTTGAGGTAGGAAGGGGGCACTACAATGAGCAGTTCTTC. It specifies CSVEVGRGHYNEQFF.

V gene TRBV7-8 combines with J gene TRBJ2-7, with 7 bases that match TRBD1. Germline CDR1 and CDR2: SGHVS and FQNEAQ. V lost 5 bases and J lost 3; bases outside the gene matches: 7. CDR3 size: 14 residues. CDR3 sequence: CASSPRDSFYEQYF. The CDR3 region has the DNA TGTGCCAGCAGCCCCCGGGACAGCTTCTACGAGCAGTACTTC. The whole variable domain, filled in from reference TRBV7-8 and TRBJ2-7, reads GAGVSQSPRYKVAKRGQDVALRCDPISGHVSLFWYQQALGQGPEFLTYFQNEAQLDKSGLPSDRFFAERPEGSVSTLKIQRTQQEDSAVYLCASSPRDSFYEQYFGPGTRLTVT.

This chain uses TRBV5-4 with TRBJ1-1; 7 nucleotides align to TRBD1. This CDR3 has 16 residues. Germline CDR1 is SGHNT and CDR2 is YYREEE (reference sequence). Losses at the gene ends were 0 bases for V and 1 base for J; bases not matched to a gene: 6. The CDR3 DNA sequence: TGTGCCAGCAGCTTGGAACGGGACAGACCGAACACTGAAGCTTTCTTT. This gives the protein CASSLERDRPNTEAFF.

This sequence joins TRBV6-5 and TRBJ1-5; 7 nucleotides match TRBD1. CDR3 length: 15 amino acids. Trimming cost V 8 bases and J 6 bases; bases outside gene matches: 13. Looked up from germline, CDR1 is MNHEY and CDR2 is SVGAGI. The CDR3 sequence is CASSTGQEFSQPQHF. The CDR3 DNA is TGTGCCAGCTCGACCGGACAGGAATTCTCTCAGCCCCAGCATTTT.

This clone was detected once. The chain employs TRBV5-6 and TRBJ2-2, with TRBD1 identical over 7 bases. V shed 0 bases, J shed 5 bases, and the junction held 4 bases outside the gene matches. Germline CDR1 and CDR2: SGHDT and YYEEEE. This CDR3 region has 15 residues. CDR3 amino acids: CASSLGLQGTGELFF. The DNA of the CDR3 is TGTGCCAGCAGCTTGGGACTACAGGGGACCGGGGAGCTGTTTTTT. The full variable domain, completed using reference TRBV5-6 and TRBJ2-2, is DAGVTQSPTHLIKTRGQQVTLRCSPKSGHDTVSWYQQALGQGPQFIFQYYEEEERQRGNFPDRFSGHQFPNYSSELNVNALLLGDSALYLCASSLGLQGTGELFFGEGSRLTVL.

J is TRBJ1-5 and V is TRBV4-3, with D perhaps matching TRBD1 (6 bases). Germline assignment: CDR1 LGHNA and CDR2 YSLEER. Trimming shortened V by 4 bases and J by 0 bases, and 10 bases separated the two germline ends. This CDR3 is 15 amino acids long. CDR3 protein: CASSLSTGSNQPQHF. CDR3 DNA sequence: TGCGCCAGCAGCCTCTCGACAGGTAGCAATCAGCCCCAGCATTTT.

This clone was picked up one time. The CDR3 sequence is CASSPMTSSRTNEQFF. DNA of the CDR3: TGCGCCAGCAGCCCCATGACTAGCTCCAGGACGAATGAGCAGTTCTTC. The chain combines TRBV5-1 with TRBJ2-1; 7 nucleotides line up with TRBD2. This CDR3 has 16 amino acids. Germline values: CDR1 SGHRS, CDR2 YFSETQ. Trimming at V came to 4 bases and at J to 7 bases, leaving 14 bases not matched to a gene.